Listed here are 13 T cell receptor beta chains from one sample, sequenced in a study of blood T cells in healthy people across ages. The authors ran a second PCR of 7 to 11 cycles using a sample-barcoded 5' primer and a J-beta primer mix. TCRdb processed the 5' RACE reads anew with MiXCR; each CDR3 protein has one entry. Among 1.5 million or so distinct CDR3 sequences listed, 42% were seen once. Sequencing input: blood. These receptors all come from a woman younger than 35 in good health.

The rearrangement joins TRBV27 to TRBJ2-7; a possible D gene is TRBD2 (6 bases). Trimming shortened V by 6 bases and J by 5 bases, and 20 bases separated the two germline ends. CDR3 length: 15 amino acids. The germline V gene has CDR1 MNHEY and CDR2 SMNVEV (reference sequence). In DNA form, the CDR3 reads TGTGCCAGCAGCCTGCGAGGAGGGCCTATCAACGAGCAGTACTTC. Its translation is CASSLRGGPINEQYF.

This clonotype is a singleton in its sample. V is TRBV27 and J is TRBJ2-1; 10 positions match TRBD1. The CDR3 runs to 16 residues. The junction had 10 bases not matched to a gene; V was cut back by 2 bases and J by 9 bases. Germline lookup yields CDR1 MNHEY and CDR2 SMNVEV (reference sequence). The CDR3 here is CASSLIAGQGLGEQFF. CDR3 in DNA: TGTGCCAGCAGTTTAATTGCGGGACAGGGGTTGGGTGAGCAGTTCTTC.

CDR3 nucleotides: TGTGCCAGCAGCTTAGCGGGACCGGGGACTGAGCAGTTCTTC. Protein sequence: CASSLAGPGTEQFF. This chain joins TRBV7-9 and TRBJ2-1, with D perhaps TRBD1 or TRBD2 (5 bases each). V was pared by 0 bases and J by 9 bases, with 12 bases between. Per the germline V gene, CDR1 is SEHNR and CDR2 is FQNEAQ (reference sequence). The CDR3 is 14 residues long.

V usage is TRBV6-5 and J usage is TRBJ2-5; 10 nucleotides agree with TRBD2. Matching the DNA end better, TRBJ2-7 makes the J call doubtful. The CDR3 spans 15 residues. The V gene's germline CDR1 is MNHEY and CDR2 SVGAGI. CDR3 nucleotide sequence: TGTGCCAGCAGCTCAACTAGCGGGGTTTACTACGAGCAGTACTTC. This translates into CASSSTSGVYYEQYF.

This clonotype was observed a few times. V usage is TRBV27 and J usage is TRBJ2-1, with 9 positions matching TRBD1. The CDR3 is made up of 17 amino acids. The V and J ends lost 3 bases and 1 base, in that order; junction bases with no gene match: 7. Germline values: CDR1 MNHEY, CDR2 SMNVEV (reference sequence). The CDR3 bases are TGTGCCAGCAGTTTCGTGACAGGGGGAGGTTCCTACAATGAGCAGTTCTTC. It specifies CASSFVTGGGSYNEQFF.

Written as DNA, the CDR3 is TGTGCCAGCAGTTTACCCGGGGGGGCTAACGAGCAGTACTTC. Translation: CASSLPGGANEQYF. V and J are TRBV27 and TRBJ2-4; 8 nucleotides align to TRBD2. With the DNA end fitting TRBJ2-7 better, the J assignment may be wrong. CDR3 size: 14 residues. Germline CDR1 and CDR2: MNHEY and SMNVEV (reference sequence).

The V and J genes are TRBV28 and TRBJ2-3; D gene uncertain. Germline loops: CDR1 MDHEN, CDR2 SYDVKM. The CDR3 has 13 amino acids. Trimming pared 4 bases from V and 4 bases from J, leaving 9 bases between. Here the CDR3 DNA reads TGTGCCAGCAGTTCCCTTAGTCCAGATACGCAGTATTTT. Protein: CASSSLSPDTQYF.

This clonotype was observed a single time. CDR3 sequence reads: CASSLRGQDLVSGANVLTF. The CDR3 nucleotides are TGTGCCAGCAGTCTAAGAGGACAAGACTTGGTATCTGGGGCCAACGTCCTGACTTTC. This chain joins TRBV2 and TRBJ2-6; a possible D gene is TRBD1 (5 bases). Germline lookup yields CDR1 SNHLY and CDR2 FYNNEI. CDR3 length: 19 amino acids. With 5 bases removed from V and 1 base from J, the gap between germline ends came to 21 bases. The whole variable domain, remainder taken from reference TRBV2 and TRBJ2-6, is EPEVTQTPSHQVTQMGQEVILRCVPISNHLYFYWYRQILGQKVEFLVSFYNNEISEKSEIFDDQFSVERPDGSNFTLKIRSTKLEDSAMYFCASSLRGQDLVSGANVLTFGAGSRLTVL.

This clonotype was counted ten times or more. DNA of the CDR3: TGTGCCAGCAGCTTAGGGGGAGCTGGGGCCAACGTCCTGACTTTC. This encodes CASSLGGAGANVLTF. The J gene is TRBJ2-6, the V gene TRBV7-9; D possibly corresponds to TRBD2 (5 bases). The V end was cut by 1 base, the J end by 2 bases, with 6 bases between. The CDR3 spans 15 residues. The germline V gene encodes CDR1 SEHNR and CDR2 FQNEAQ (reference sequence).

V usage is TRBV6-5 and J usage is TRBJ2-7; the D call may be TRBD1 or TRBD2 (5 bases each). The assigned J gene may be wrong: the sequence end matches TRBJ2-5 better. CDR1 is MNHEY and CDR2 is SVGAGI in the germline V gene. The length of the CDR3 is 18 residues. CDR3 residues: CASSYSRGERSDQKTQYF. DNA of the CDR3: TGTGCCAGCAGTTACTCGAGGGGAGAACGGTCGGATCAAAAGACCCAGTACTTC.

A few counts support this clonotype. The CDR3 loop reads CASSWTSGATYNEQFF. DNA of the CDR3: TGTGCCAGCAGTTGGACTAGCGGGGCGACCTACAATGAGCAGTTCTTC. The V gene is TRBV12-3 or TRBV12-4, the J gene TRBJ2-1; 12 bases are shared with TRBD2. The J segment lost 2 bases and the V segment lost 4 bases, leaving 3 bases of the junction unmatched. The CDR3 is made up of 16 amino acids.

This clonotype occurred a few times. The genes are TRBV12-3 or TRBV12-4 and TRBJ2-5; 8 bases agree with TRBD2. The CDR3 sequence is 15 residues long. V lost 5 bases and J lost 5; bases outside the gene matches: 10. The CDR3 protein is CASSPRAGGVETQYF. The CDR3 nucleotides are TGTGCCAGCAGTCCTAGGGCGGGGGGTGTTGAGACCCAGTACTTC.

This rearrangement joins TRBV11-2 to TRBJ2-1, with TRBD1 as a possible D gene (5 bases). The CDR3 is 15 amino acids. The V gene lost 4 bases and the J gene lost 2 bases, with 12 bases spanning the gap. From germline, CDR1 is SGHAT and CDR2 FQNNGV. The CDR3 loop reads CASSSGHNAYNEQFF. For the CDR3, the DNA is TGTGCCAGCAGCTCAGGACACAATGCCTACAATGAGCAGTTCTTC.